This T cell receptor (beta chain) was sequenced for a study of cytomegalovirus exposure and HLA in healthy donors. With 60 Vbeta and 13 Jbeta primers, the PCR was carried out. The table came from immunoSEQ multiplex PCR; TCRdb's copy has only in-frame clones and leaves some out. The data show some 200,000 clones, 75% to 85% seen once. The CDR3 loop spans 13 amino acids. V shed 2 bases, J shed 5 bases, and the junction held 2 bases outside the gene matches. CDR1 LNHDA and CDR2 SQIVND come from the germline V gene (reference sequence). Sample: PBMCs. V and J are TRBV19 and TRBJ2-5, with 7 bases matching TRBD1. The clonotype was recovered from a boy between 10 and 17 years old in good health and CMV-seronegative. CDR3 coding DNA: TGTGCCAGTAGTATAAGGGGGCCCGAGACCCAGTACTTC. It translates to CASSIRGPETQYF.